A single sample is the source of the 16 T cell receptor beta chains below, sequenced in a study of memory CD4+ T cells and cytomegalovirus serostatus. The sort gate was single viable CD3+CD4+CD8-CD45RO+ cells for memory CD4+ T cells. The repertoire was sequenced with immunoSEQ multiplex PCR; TCRdb's copy has only in-frame clones and lacks some. This table holds about 57,000 clones, roughly four fifths found once. The material sequenced was memory CD4+ T cells from blood. Receptors originate from an adult in good health and CMV-seronegative.

The V and J genes are TRBV28 and TRBJ2-1, with D perhaps being TRBD1 or TRBD2 (5 bases each). V lost 5 bases, J lost 1 base, and 18 bases lay in between. CDR1 is MDHEN, CDR2 SYDVKM, per germline. CDR3 length equals 17 residues. The CDR3 region has the DNA TGTGCCAGCAGTCCCTGGGGCCACAGAGGGTCCTACAATGAGCAGTTCTTC. The encoded protein is CASSPWGHRGSYNEQFF.

This clone is deemed medium-sized. The V call is TRBV20-1, the J call TRBJ1-1; D remains unclear. V was cut by 6 bases and J by 5 bases, with 10 bases left in between. The CDR3 has 11 residues. CDR1 and CDR2 from the germline V gene are DFQATT and SNEGSKA (reference sequence). The CDR3 region is CSAERRTEAFF. The CDR3 DNA reads TGCAGTGCAGAACGACGGACTGAAGCTTTCTTT.

This clone showed up just a few times. V usage is TRBV15 and J usage is TRBJ1-4, with 8 bases fitting TRBD1. The CDR3 spans 11 residues. Per the germline V gene, CDR1 is LNHNV and CDR2 is YYDKDF (reference sequence). V was clipped by 6 bases and J by 11 bases; unmatched bases: 2. CDR3: CATRGTGKLFF. CDR3 sequence (DNA): TGTGCCACCAGGGGGACAGGTAAACTGTTTTTT.

This clone occurred once. The genes are TRBV7-2 and TRBJ1-3; D gene ambiguous. V lost 1 base and J lost 4, with 8 bases in between. Germline V gives CDR1 SGHTA, CDR2 FQGNSA. This CDR3 has 14 residues. The CDR3 protein is CASSLEVGGNTIYF. The DNA for the CDR3 is TGTGCCAGCAGCTTAGAAGTGGGCGGAAACACCATATATTTT.

This clone was counted a few times. The J gene is TRBJ1-3, the V gene TRBV19; tentatively, D is TRBD1 (6 bases). The V and J ends lost 3 bases and 3 bases respectively, with 6 bases between them. CDR1 and CDR2 (germline): LNHDA, SQIVND (reference sequence). The CDR3 loop spans 13 amino acids. This chain's CDR3 is CASSMTGGNTIYF. CDR3 nucleotides: TGTGCCAGTAGTATGACAGGTGGAAACACCATATATTTT.

The V call is TRBV18, the J call TRBJ2-7, with 7 bases aligning to TRBD2. V lost 3 bases and J lost 3; bases outside the gene matches: 8. CDR1 and CDR2 from the germline V gene are KGHSH and LQKENI. This CDR3 has 15 residues. The CDR3 spells CASSPGSGGNYEQYF. CDR3 coding DNA: TGTGCCAGCTCACCCGGGTCGGGGGGAAACTACGAGCAGTACTTC.

This chain joins TRBV11-3 and TRBJ2-1; 14 bases fit TRBD2. V lost 5 bases to trimming and J lost 6 bases; unmatched junction nucleotides: 6. Germline loops: CDR1 SGHNT, CDR2 YENEEA. This CDR3 contains 16 residues. CDR3 in amino acids: CASSPPGLAGVNEQFF. CDR3 DNA sequence: TGTGCCAGCAGCCCACCGGGACTAGCGGGAGTCAATGAGCAGTTCTTC.

This clone was observed a single time. The CDR3 spells CASSLLVGNTEAFF. The CDR3 coding sequence is TGCGCCAGCAGCTTGTTAGTCGGAAACACTGAAGCTTTCTTT. This chain connects TRBV5-1 to TRBJ1-1; D call uncertain. CDR3 size: 14 residues. The germline gives CDR1 SGHRS, CDR2 YFSETQ. V dropped 1 base and J dropped 2 bases, with 9 bases sitting between them. Based on the CDR3 plus reference TRBV5-1 and TRBJ1-1, the full variable domain is KAGVTQTPRYLIKTRGQQVTLSCSPISGHRSVSWYQQTPGQGLQFLFEYFSETQRNKGNFPGRFSGRQFSNSRSEMNVSTLELGDSALYLCASSLLVGNTEAFFGQGTRLTVV.

The chain recombines TRBV30 with TRBJ1-1; possible D gene TRBD1, 6 bases. The CDR3 length is 12 residues. Trimming removed 3 bases from V and 5 bases from J, with 10 bases in between. Germline V gene lookup returns CDR1 GTSNPN and CDR2 SVGIG (reference sequence). The CDR3 nucleotides read TGTGCCTGGAGCAGGGGTCGGACTGAAGCTTTCTTT. Residues: CAWSRGRTEAFF.

The V and J genes are TRBV4-1 and TRBJ1-5, with D uncertain. Trimming removed 2 bases from V and 9 bases from J, with 20 bases in between. Germline V lookup: CDR1 MGHRA, CDR2 YSYEKL. The CDR3 runs 16 residues. The CDR3 protein is CASSQSLPRDLTPQHF. The CDR3, as DNA: TGCGCCAGCAGCCAATCATTGCCGCGTGACCTGACGCCCCAGCATTTT.

The chain combines TRBV7-2 with TRBJ1-1; no firm D call. CDR3 size: 14 residues. The germline V gene has CDR1 SGHTA and CDR2 FQGNSA. V was pared by 3 bases and J by 0 bases, with 8 bases between. The CDR3 sequence is CASSFGHMNTEAFF. Here the CDR3 DNA reads TGTGCCAGCAGCTTTGGGCACATGAACACTGAAGCTTTCTTT.

This CDR3 reads CASGPQLQGLNADTQYF. CDR3 DNA sequence: TGCGCCAGCGGACCGCAACTACAGGGGCTCAATGCAGATACGCAGTATTTT. This chain joins TRBV4-1 and TRBJ2-3; TRBD1 matches 7 bases. Germline V gene lookup returns CDR1 MGHRA and CDR2 YSYEKL. V lost 8 bases and J lost 4; bases outside the gene matches: 18. This CDR3 has 17 amino acids.

The J gene is TRBJ1-2, the V gene TRBV29-1; tentative D call: TRBD1 (5 bases). The germline CDR1 and CDR2 sequences are SQVTM and ANQGSEA. V dropped 3 bases and J dropped 7 bases, with 12 bases sitting between them. The CDR3 is 12 amino acids. The CDR3 here is CSVDRHQGGYTF. The CDR3, as DNA: TGCAGCGTTGACCGACATCAGGGTGGCTACACCTTC.

The rearrangement links TRBV7-2 to TRBJ1-5; unclear D gene. The CDR3 loop spans 13 amino acids. The V gene lost 5 bases and the J gene lost 7 bases, with 12 bases spanning the gap. From germline, CDR1 is SGHTA and CDR2 FQGNSA. CDR3 amino acids: CASSPRPGQPQHF. Here the CDR3 DNA reads TGTGCCAGCAGCCCTCGGCCAGGACAGCCCCAGCATTTT.

The chain recombines TRBV28 with TRBJ2-7; perhaps TRBD2 as D (6 bases). CDR1 and CDR2 from the germline V gene are MDHEN and SYDVKM. V was shortened by 7 bases and J by 7 bases, with 17 bases between the two germline ends. The CDR3 runs 13 residues. CDR3 protein: CASKASGVWEQYF. The CDR3 coding sequence is TGTGCCAGCAAGGCGTCGGGGGTGTGGGAGCAGTACTTC.

V is TRBV29-1 and J is TRBJ2-5; 7 nucleotides align to TRBD2. The V segment lost 8 bases and the J segment 4 bases; nucleotides outside the gene matches: 7. Germline CDR1 reads SQVTM; CDR2 reads ANQGSEA. There are 12 residues in the CDR3. CDR3 coding DNA: TGCAGCAGCTGGACTAGTGTAGAGACCCAGTACTTC. Translated: CSSWTSVETQYF. The whole variable domain, filled in from reference TRBV29-1 and TRBJ2-5, reads SAVISQKPSRDICQRGTSLTIQCQVDSQVTMMFWYRQQPGQSLTLIATANQGSEATYESGFVIDKFPISRPNLTFSTLTVSNMSPEDSSIYLCSSWTSVETQYFGPGTRLLVL.